Listed below are T cell receptor beta chains from one sample, sequenced in a study of response to subunit inactivated influenza vaccine. One entry per CDR3 protein results from TCRdb running MiXCR on the RT-PCR reads. The table includes 590,000 or so distinct CDR3 sequences, approximately 14% detected once. This material consisted of PBMCs from blood, taken roughly 15 days before vaccination. Receptor source: a man aged 50-59 years who received an inactivated influenza vaccine. CDR3s include the opening cysteine and the closing phenylalanine or tryptophan. A D gene is named only where the DNA matches it firmly. Not all rows give a size; the values are once, few, many and, for expanded clones, a class.

j_gene | abundance | len | v_gene | d_gene | CDR3nt | CDR3aa
TRBJ1-5 | many | 13 | TRBV12-3/TRBV12-4 | - | TGTGCCAGCAGCTGGACTAGCAATCAGCCCCAGCATTTT | CASSWTSNQPQHF
TRBJ1-2 | - | 13 | TRBV29-1 | TRBD1 | TGCAGCGCCAAGGGACAGGCGATCTATGGCTACACCTTC | CSAKGQAIYGYTF
TRBJ2-7 | - | 14 | TRBV12-3/TRBV12-4 | - | TGTGCCAGCAGTTTAGCAGGGACCCGAGGCGAGCAGTACTTC | CASSLAGTRGEQYF
TRBJ2-1 | - | 15 | TRBV15 | - | TGTGCCACCAGCAGAGATCCCGCGGGCAAGAATGAGCAGTTCTTC | CATSRDPAGKNEQFF
TRBJ2-6 | few | 14 | TRBV18 | - | TGTGCCAGCTCACCAGACTCTCTGGCCAACGTCCTGACTTTC | CASSPDSLANVLTF
TRBJ2-1 | - | 15 | TRBV5-6 | TRBD2 | TGTGCCAGCAGCTTGAAAGCGGGGGGCATAAATGAGCAGTTCTTC | CASSLKAGGINEQFF
TRBJ2-3 | - | 15 | TRBV20-1 | - | TGCAGTGCCGACACCTCTACCGGAGTCGCGGATACGCAGTATTTT | CSADTSTGVADTQYF
TRBJ2-1 | - | 14 | TRBV12-3/TRBV12-4 | - | TGTGCCAGCAGTTTTGAGGGACGGTACAATGAGCAGTTCTTC | CASSFEGRYNEQFF
TRBJ1-6 | - | 15 | TRBV5-1 | - | TGCGCCAGCAGTAATAAGGACTTAAATGGTTCACCCCTCCACTTT | CASSNKDLNGSPLHF
TRBJ1-5 | many | 15 | TRBV9 | - | TGTGCCAGCAGCGTAGGGACACTTAGCAATCAGCCCCAGCATTTT | CASSVGTLSNQPQHF
TRBJ2-2 | - | 13 | TRBV20-1 | - | TGCAGTGCTAGAGATTTCCTAACCGGGGAGCTGTTTTTT | CSARDFLTGELFF
TRBJ2-3 | - | 14 | TRBV6-5 | - | TGTGCCAGCAGTTATGGGGAAGGAACAGATACGCAGTATTTT | CASSYGEGTDTQYF
TRBJ1-1 | few | 16 | TRBV4-2 | - | TGTGCCAGCAGCCAAGATAAGTGGGGCAGGGTGACTGAAGCTTTCTTT | CASSQDKWGRVTEAFF
TRBJ2-7 | few | 15 | TRBV7-9 | TRBD1 | TGTGCCAGCAGCCATACCGGGACAGGGGTCCACGAGCAGTACTTC | CASSHTGTGVHEQYF
TRBJ2-3 | - | 13 | TRBV20-1 | - | TGCAGTGCTAGGGGGGAAAACACAGATACGCAGTATTTT | CSARGENTDTQYF
TRBJ2-7 | - | 13 | TRBV7-3 | - | TGTGCCAGCAGCTCCTTTCCCTTCATGGAGCAGTACTTC | CASSSFPFMEQYF
TRBJ2-2 | few | 15 | TRBV7-3 | TRBD2 | TGTGCCAGCACGTCGGCAGCGGGAAGTACCGGGGAGCTGTTTTTT | CASTSAAGSTGELFF
TRBJ2-3 | few | 13 | TRBV29-1 | - | TGCAGCGTTGATGGGGGGTCGACAGATACGCAGTATTTT | CSVDGGSTDTQYF
TRBJ2-7 | - | 14 | TRBV6-2/TRBV6-3 | TRBD2 | TGTGCCAGCAGCCTAGGGACTACTACGGACGAGCAGTACTTC | CASSLGTTTDEQYF
TRBJ2-1 | few | 14 | TRBV18 | - | TGTGCCAGCTCACCACCTCCCGAAGCAACGGAGCAGTTCTTC | CASSPPPEATEQFF
TRBJ1-3 | many | 17 | TRBV5-1 | - | TGCGCCAGCAGCTTGGGGGTACCGGGGCTGACTGGAAACACCATATATTTT | CASSLGVPGLTGNTIYF
TRBJ2-7 | - | 16 | TRBV18 | TRBD1 | TGTGCCAGCTCACCCCTTGGACAGGGGGACTCCACCGAGCAGTACTTC | CASSPLGQGDSTEQYF
TRBJ2-3 | many | 14 | TRBV5-1 | - | TGCGCCAGCAGCTTGGACGGGTTACCAGATACGCAGTATTTT | CASSLDGLPDTQYF
TRBJ2-1 | few | 15 | TRBV7-3 | TRBD1 | TGTGCCAGAAGAGGGACAGGGGACCCCGGGGATGAGCAGTTCTTC | CARRGTGDPGDEQFF
TRBJ2-1 | - | 16 | TRBV7-2 | - | TGTGCCAGCAGCTTAGCTACCGGGAGCTCCTACAATAAGCAGTTCTTC | CASSLATGSSYNKQFF
TRBJ2-2 | - | 16 | TRBV20-1 | - | TGCAGTGCTAGAGCGGGAAGGCAGGCCAACACCGGGGAGCTGTTTTTT | CSARAGRQANTGELFF
TRBJ2-7 | - | 14 | TRBV11-2 | - | TGTGCCAGCAGCTTTCGCAGGACCACCTACGAGCAGTACTTC | CASSFRRTTYEQYF
TRBJ2-2 | few | 13 | TRBV20-1 | - | TGCAGTGTAACTCACTGGGGAACCGGGGAGCTGTTTTTT | CSVTHWGTGELFF
TRBJ2-1 | few | 12 | TRBV6-2/TRBV6-3 | - | TGTGCCAGCAGGGAGCGAGACAATGAGCAGTTCTTC | CASRERDNEQFF
TRBJ2-7 | many | 15 | TRBV14 | - | TGTGCCAGCAGCCAAGACGGGGGGCTGCGCTCCGAGCAGTACTTC | CASSQDGGLRSEQYF
TRBJ2-7 | few | 18 | TRBV11-2 | TRBD1 | TGTGCCAGCAGCGTCGACAGGGAGCTCCGCCGGAGCTCCTACGAGCAGTACTTC | CASSVDRELRRSSYEQYF
TRBJ2-2 | - | 19 | TRBV6-1 | TRBD1 | TGTGCCAGCAGCCCCAATACCCGGACAGGACCTGCGCTCACCGGGGAGCTGTTTTTT | CASSPNTRTGPALTGELFF
TRBJ2-3 | - | 15 | TRBV27 | - | TGTTTGGGCGTCTTAGCGAGACCCCGCACAGATACGCAGTATTTT | CLGVLARPRTDTQYF
TRBJ2-1 | many | 15 | TRBV2 | - | TGTGCCACGTTAATAAGGGGGGGGCCGAGTAATGAGCAGTTCTTC | CATLIRGGPSNEQFF
TRBJ2-1 | - | 16 | TRBV24-1 | TRBD2 | TGTGCCACCAGTGACCCACTAGCGGGCTCCTACAATGAGCAGTTCTTC | CATSDPLAGSYNEQFF
TRBJ1-6 | few | 15 | TRBV14 | TRBD1 | TGTGCCAGCAGCCCCCGGACAGGGCTTAATTCACCCCTCCACTTT | CASSPRTGLNSPLHF
TRBJ2-7 | - | 15 | TRBV7-9 | TRBD1 | TGTGCCAGCAGCTTAGGAGGTGGGACAGTAGACGAGCAGTACTTC | CASSLGGGTVDEQYF
TRBJ2-3 | - | 13 | TRBV5-1 | - | TGCGCCAGCACGCCACAGCTCACAGATACGCAGTATTTT | CASTPQLTDTQYF
TRBJ2-7 | - | 16 | TRBV4-2 | TRBD1 | TGTGCCAGCAGCCAAGGACCGGGACAGGGCGGCTACGAGCAGTACTTC | CASSQGPGQGGYEQYF
TRBJ1-1 | many | 13 | TRBV7-8 | - | TGTGCTAACTGGGGGGGGATGAACACTGAAGCTTTCTTT | CANWGGMNTEAFF
TRBJ2-1 | - | 15 | TRBV29-1 | TRBD2 | TGCAGCGTTCAGAGCGGGGGGGCCCAGTACAATGAGCAGTTCTTC | CSVQSGGAQYNEQFF
TRBJ2-7 | many | 14 | TRBV5-6 | TRBD1 | TGTGCCAGCAGAGTAGGGACAGGGGGCTACGAGCAGTACTTC | CASRVGTGGYEQYF
TRBJ2-3 | few | 16 | TRBV5-1 | TRBD2 | TGCGCCAGCAGCTTGGTGGGCCTAGCGGGAGGGGATACGCAGTATTTT | CASSLVGLAGGDTQYF
TRBJ2-1 | few | 14 | TRBV6-1 | - | TGTGCCAGCAGTGGCAGGGACGTTTACAATGAGCAGTTCTTC | CASSGRDVYNEQFF